This T cell receptor (beta chain) was captured by sequencing in a study of blood T cell repertoires in COVID-19. Assignments of participants to cohorts depended upon their own reported clinical history. The V gene lost 1 base and the J gene lost 7 bases, with 5 bases spanning the gap. Per germline, CDR1 SGHNT and CDR2 YENEEA. The CDR3 extends over 12 amino acids. The data were produced by immunoSEQ multiplex PCR, yet TCRdb's version contains in-frame clones alone and is incomplete. The sample has hundreds of thousands of clones, approximately 85% seen once; the top ten hold 1%. The chain employs TRBV11-3 and TRBJ1-5; D not resolved. The TCR was taken from a woman aged 25-40 years who had recovered from COVID-19. Material: PBMCs or T cells enriched from blood (not recorded which). The DNA for the CDR3 is TGTGCCAGCAGCTTAGGGGAGCAGCCCCAGCATTTT. Encoded protein: CASSLGEQPQHF.